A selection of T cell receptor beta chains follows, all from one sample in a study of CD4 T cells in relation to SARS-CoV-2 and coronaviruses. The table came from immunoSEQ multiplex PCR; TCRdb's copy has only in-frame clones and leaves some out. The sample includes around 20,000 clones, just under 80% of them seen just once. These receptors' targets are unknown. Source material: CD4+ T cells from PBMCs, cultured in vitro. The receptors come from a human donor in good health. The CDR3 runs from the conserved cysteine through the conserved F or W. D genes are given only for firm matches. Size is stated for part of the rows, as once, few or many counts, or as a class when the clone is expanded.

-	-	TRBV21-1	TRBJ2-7	CASSKARPKSYEQYF	TGTGCCAGCAGCAAAGCACGACCGAAAAGCTACGAGCAGTACTTC
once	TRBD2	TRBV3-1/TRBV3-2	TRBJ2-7	CASSPTAGVYEQYF	TGTGCCAGCAGCCCCACGGCGGGAGTCTACGAGCAGTACTTC
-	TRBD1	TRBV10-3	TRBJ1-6	CAISLSGQGSPLHF	TGTGCCATCAGTCTGTCGGGACAGGGTTCACCCCTCCACTTT
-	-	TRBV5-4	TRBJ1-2	CASSPDTDLHGYTF	TGTGCCAGCAGCCCCGACACGGACCTTCATGGCTACACCTTC
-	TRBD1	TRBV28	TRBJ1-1	CASRGETGGSTEAFF	TGTGCCAGCAGGGGTGAGACAGGGGGGAGCACTGAAGCTTTCTTT
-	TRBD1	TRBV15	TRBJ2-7	CATSQQLTGIYEQYF	TGTGCCACCAGCCAACAACTGACAGGGATTTACGAGCAGTACTTC
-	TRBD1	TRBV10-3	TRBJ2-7	CAISYTGGQGEQYF	TGTGCCATCAGTTACACAGGGGGCCAAGGCGAGCAGTACTTC
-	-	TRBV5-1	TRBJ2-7	CASSLGTPPHEQYF	TGCGCCAGCAGCTTGGGGACACCACCCCACGAGCAGTACTTC
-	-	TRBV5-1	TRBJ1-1	CASSLVGTGRTNTEAFF	TGCGCCAGCAGCTTGGTCGGGACGGGAAGGACCAACACTGAAGCTTTCTTT
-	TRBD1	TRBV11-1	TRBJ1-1	CASSRGTANTEAFF	TGTGCCAGCAGCCGGGGGACAGCCAACACTGAAGCTTTCTTT
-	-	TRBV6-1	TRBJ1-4	CASSDRQGFDEKLFF	TGTGCCAGCAGTGATAGGCAGGGTTTTGATGAAAAACTGTTTTTT
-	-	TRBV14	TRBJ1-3	CASSQGFSGNTIYF	TGTGCCAGCAGCCAGGGGTTCTCTGGAAACACCATATATTTT
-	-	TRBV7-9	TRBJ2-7	CASSLVALVFNEQYF	TGTGCCAGCAGCTTAGTTGCATTGGTTTTCAACGAGCAGTACTTC
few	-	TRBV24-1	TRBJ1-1	CATGGADTEAFF	TGTGCCACGGGGGGTGCAGACACTGAAGCTTTCTTT
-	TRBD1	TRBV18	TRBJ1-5	CASSPGTASGAQHF	TGTGCCAGCTCACCAGGGACAGCTTCAGGGGCCCAGCATTTT
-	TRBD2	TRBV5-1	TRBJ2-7	CASTGSGSYEQYF	TGCGCCAGCACCGGTAGCGGGAGCTACGAGCAGTACTTC
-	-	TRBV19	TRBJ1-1	CASTINWAGANTEAFF	TGTGCCAGTACCATCAACTGGGCGGGGGCGAACACTGAAGCTTTCTTT
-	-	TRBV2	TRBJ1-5	CASSRSSNNQPQHF	TGTGCCAGCAGTCGGTCAAGTAATAATCAGCCCCAGCATTTT
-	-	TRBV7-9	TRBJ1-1	CASSPSRAMNTEAFF	TGTGCCAGCAGCCCAAGCAGGGCCATGAACACTGAAGCTTTCTTT
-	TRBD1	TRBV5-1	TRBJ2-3	CASSQDRASTDTQYF	TGCGCCAGCAGCCAGGACAGGGCTAGCACAGATACGCAGTATTTT
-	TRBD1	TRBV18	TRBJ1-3	CASSPLPQGESGNTIYF	TGTGCCAGCTCACCTCTCCCCCAGGGGGAATCCGGAAACACCATATATTTT
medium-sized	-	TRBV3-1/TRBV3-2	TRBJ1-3	CASSPDSERAGNTIYF	TGTGCCAGCAGCCCGGACTCTGAAAGAGCTGGAAACACCATATATTTT
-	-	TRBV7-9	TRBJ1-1	CASSPRGGAEAFF	TGTGCCAGCAGCCCGAGGGGGGGCGCTGAAGCTTTCTTT
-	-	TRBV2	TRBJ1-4	CASSGDRSTNEKLFF	TGTGCCAGCAGTGGGGATCGATCAACTAATGAAAAACTGTTTTTT
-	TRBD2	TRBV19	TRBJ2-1	CASSNPLGSGSSYNEQFF	TGTGCCAGTAGTAACCCCCTAGGAAGCGGGAGCTCCTACAATGAGCAGTTCTTC
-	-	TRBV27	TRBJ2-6	CASSLGGNSGANVLTF	TGTGCCAGCAGTCTTGGCGGAAACTCTGGGGCCAACGTCCTGACTTTC
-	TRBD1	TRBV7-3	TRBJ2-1	CASSSSGDRLGEQFF	TGTGCCAGCAGCTCTTCGGGGGACAGGCTTGGCGAGCAGTTCTTC